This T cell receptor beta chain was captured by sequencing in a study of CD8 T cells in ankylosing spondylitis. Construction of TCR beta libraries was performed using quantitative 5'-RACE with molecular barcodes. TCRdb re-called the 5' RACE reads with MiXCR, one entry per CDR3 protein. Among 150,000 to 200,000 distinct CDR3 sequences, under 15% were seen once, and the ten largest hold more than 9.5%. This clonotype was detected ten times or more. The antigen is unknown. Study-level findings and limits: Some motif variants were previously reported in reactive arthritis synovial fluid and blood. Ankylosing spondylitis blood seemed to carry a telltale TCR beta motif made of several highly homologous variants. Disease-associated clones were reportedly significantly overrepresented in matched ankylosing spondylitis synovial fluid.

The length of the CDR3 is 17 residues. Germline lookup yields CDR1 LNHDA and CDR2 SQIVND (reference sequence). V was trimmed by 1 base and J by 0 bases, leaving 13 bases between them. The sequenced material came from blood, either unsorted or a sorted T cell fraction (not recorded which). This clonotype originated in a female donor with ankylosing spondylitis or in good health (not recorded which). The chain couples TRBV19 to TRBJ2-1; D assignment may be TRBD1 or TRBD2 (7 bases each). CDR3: CASSIVGGGSSYNEQFF. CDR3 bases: TGTGCCAGTAGTATAGTAGGGGGCGGGAGCTCCTACAATGAGCAGTTCTTC.